This T cell receptor (beta chain) comes out of a study of T-cell reconstitution after alpha-beta-depleted transplantation in children. General study points: Reportedly, alpha-beta T cells present about two months post-transplant originated from several hundred expanded clones of graft origin. Surviving recipient cells, namely T cells and thymic progenitors, were the source of high day-60 TCRbeta diversity in some patients. Diversity and T-cell counts at one year after transplant derived mostly from new T cells.

CDR3 length: 16 residues. V lost 2 bases and J 1 base, leaving 13 bases between the germline ends. CDR1 and CDR2 (germline): SGHRS, YFSETQ. Construction of the TCRbeta library involved unique molecular identifiers. TCRdb re-called the PCR reads through MiXCR, storing one row per CDR3 protein. The table has about 100,000 distinct CDR3 sequences, 6% seen once. The sample holds many counts of this clonotype. Its antigen is unidentified. The rearrangement uses TRBV5-1 and TRBJ2-4; the D is unclear. The clonotype comes from a female patient younger than 10 who had a stem cell transplant for Fanconi anemia, so the T cells may come from the graft donor. The sample here was PBMCs, mostly from graft donor cells, taken 60 days after TCRalphabeta/CD19-depleted stem cell transplant. The CDR3 coding sequence is TGCGCCAGCAGCTTCGATACAATCGTGGCCAAAAACATTCAGTACTTC. Protein sequence: CASSFDTIVAKNIQYF.